A selection of T cell receptor beta chains follows, all from one sample in a study of T cell responses to AZD1222 COVID-19 vaccine. The protocol was immunoSEQ multiplex PCR, while the TCRdb copy is restricted to in-frame clones and leaves out a portion. This table has approximately 180,000 clones, 70% to 90% appearing once. Sequencing was performed on peripheral blood, taken 28 days after the second AZD1222 dose. The receptor set was obtained from an adult who received the AZD1222 COVID-19 vaccine. The CDR3 runs from the conserved cysteine through the conserved F or W. Each record gives: CDR3 DNA, CDR3 protein, V gene, CDR3 length, J gene, clone size, D gene. A D gene is named only where the DNA matches it firmly. A clone size is listed for some rows: how often the clone was seen (once, few, many), or a class if it is expanded.

cdr3_nt: TGTGCCAGCAGTTTAAGGGCAGGGGTGTTATATTTT
cdr3_aa: CASSLRAGVLYF
v_call: TRBV12-3/TRBV12-4
cdr3_length: 12
j_call: TRBJ1-3
clone_size: .
d_call: .

cdr3_nt: TGTGCCAGCAGCCAAGATATAGGGTTTCGCGAAAAACTGTTTTTT
cdr3_aa: CASSQDIGFREKLFF
v_call: TRBV14
cdr3_length: 15
j_call: TRBJ1-4
clone_size: .
d_call: .

cdr3_nt: TGTGCCAGCAGCCCGTACCGGGACTTAAGGATTCAGTACTTC
cdr3_aa: CASSPYRDLRIQYF
v_call: TRBV7-9
cdr3_length: 14
j_call: TRBJ2-4
clone_size: .
d_call: .

cdr3_nt: TGTGCCAGCAGTTCGCGGACAGGGGCCTTGACGAACACCGGGGAGCTGTTTTTT
cdr3_aa: CASSSRTGALTNTGELFF
v_call: TRBV7-2
cdr3_length: 18
j_call: TRBJ2-2
clone_size: .
d_call: TRBD1

cdr3_nt: TGTGCCAGCAGCACCACAGGGGGGGGCAATCAGCCCCAGCATTTT
cdr3_aa: CASSTTGGGNQPQHF
v_call: TRBV6-4
cdr3_length: 15
j_call: TRBJ1-5
clone_size: .
d_call: TRBD1

cdr3_nt: TGTGCCAGTAATCCCCGTGGTAGGATCGGGGAGCTGTTTTTT
cdr3_aa: CASNPRGRIGELFF
v_call: TRBV19
cdr3_length: 14
j_call: TRBJ2-2
clone_size: .
d_call: .

cdr3_nt: TGTGCTAGTGGTACCGGGACAGGGGGCCTGGAGACCCAGTACTTC
cdr3_aa: CASGTGTGGLETQYF
v_call: TRBV12-5
cdr3_length: 15
j_call: TRBJ2-5
clone_size: .
d_call: TRBD1

cdr3_nt: TGTGCCAGCAGTGAAAGTCAGCAATATGGCTACACCTTC
cdr3_aa: CASSESQQYGYTF
v_call: TRBV2
cdr3_length: 13
j_call: TRBJ1-2
clone_size: .
d_call: .

cdr3_nt: TGTGCCAGCAGCGACGGACCAGGGGGCATAGATGAGCAGTTCTTC
cdr3_aa: CASSDGPGGIDEQFF
v_call: TRBV9
cdr3_length: 15
j_call: TRBJ2-1
clone_size: once
d_call: TRBD1

cdr3_nt: TGTGCCACCCGAATCGGTGTGGATACGCAGTATTTT
cdr3_aa: CATRIGVDTQYF
v_call: TRBV19
cdr3_length: 12
j_call: TRBJ2-3
clone_size: many
d_call: .

cdr3_nt: TGTGCCAGCAGTCCCACGACAGGGGGCTGGAATGAGCAGTTCTTC
cdr3_aa: CASSPTTGGWNEQFF
v_call: TRBV6-5
cdr3_length: 15
j_call: TRBJ2-1
clone_size: .
d_call: TRBD1

cdr3_nt: TGTGCCACGGGCGACAGTACGGGAACAGATACGCAGTATTTT
cdr3_aa: CATGDSTGTDTQYF
v_call: TRBV6-5
cdr3_length: 14
j_call: TRBJ2-3
clone_size: .
d_call: .

cdr3_nt: TGTGCCAGCAGCCTGGGGGCAGGGAGAACCGGGGAGCTGTTTTTT
cdr3_aa: CASSLGAGRTGELFF
v_call: TRBV3-1/TRBV3-2
cdr3_length: 15
j_call: TRBJ2-2
clone_size: .
d_call: .

cdr3_nt: TGTGCCAGCAGTTACGCGAGCTATGGCTACACCTTC
cdr3_aa: CASSYASYGYTF
v_call: TRBV28
cdr3_length: 12
j_call: TRBJ1-2
clone_size: .
d_call: .

cdr3_nt: TGTGCCAGCAGCCTGACAGGGCAGGAAGAAGCTTTCTTT
cdr3_aa: CASSLTGQEEAFF
v_call: TRBV7-3
cdr3_length: 13
j_call: TRBJ1-1
clone_size: .
d_call: TRBD1

cdr3_nt: TGTGCCAGCAGCCCCGGACAGGGGGTCGGTCGAGAGACCCAGTACTTC
cdr3_aa: CASSPGQGVGRETQYF
v_call: TRBV11-2
cdr3_length: 16
j_call: TRBJ2-5
clone_size: .
d_call: TRBD1

cdr3_nt: TGTGCCAGCAGCTTCGTAGCGGGAGGGTACAATGAGCAGTTCTTC
cdr3_aa: CASSFVAGGYNEQFF
v_call: TRBV27
cdr3_length: 15
j_call: TRBJ2-1
clone_size: .
d_call: TRBD2

cdr3_nt: TGTGCCAGCAGCTTCGAGGGGGCGGGTCAGCCCCAGCATTTT
cdr3_aa: CASSFEGAGQPQHF
v_call: TRBV7-6
cdr3_length: 14
j_call: TRBJ1-5
clone_size: .
d_call: TRBD1

cdr3_nt: TGTGCCAGCAGCCAAGATGCTTCCGGGACTAGCGGGAGTCATTTTGAACCGACGGGCAATGAGCAGTTCTTC
cdr3_aa: CASSQDASGTSGSHFEPTGNEQFF
v_call: TRBV3-1/TRBV3-2
cdr3_length: 24
j_call: TRBJ2-1
clone_size: .
d_call: TRBD2

cdr3_nt: TGTGCCAGCAGTGGCGCGGGACAGAACTACAATGAGCAGTTCTTC
cdr3_aa: CASSGAGQNYNEQFF
v_call: TRBV2
cdr3_length: 15
j_call: TRBJ2-1
clone_size: .
d_call: .

cdr3_nt: TGTGCCAGCAGTAACAGGGGGTTTAATGAAGAGACCCAGTACTTC
cdr3_aa: CASSNRGFNEETQYF
v_call: TRBV6-5
cdr3_length: 15
j_call: TRBJ2-5
clone_size: .
d_call: TRBD1

cdr3_nt: TGTGCCAGCAGCCATGCGACAGGTAGCAATCAGCCCCAGCATTTT
cdr3_aa: CASSHATGSNQPQHF
v_call: TRBV4-2
cdr3_length: 15
j_call: TRBJ1-5
clone_size: .
d_call: .

cdr3_nt: TGTGCCAGCAGCTCCCAGGGGGAGAACACTGAAGCTTTCTTT
cdr3_aa: CASSSQGENTEAFF
v_call: TRBV7-9
cdr3_length: 14
j_call: TRBJ1-1
clone_size: once
d_call: TRBD1

cdr3_nt: TGTGCCAGCAGATGTCACTACACCTTC
cdr3_aa: CASRCHYTF
v_call: TRBV28
cdr3_length: 9
j_call: TRBJ1-2
clone_size: once
d_call: .

cdr3_nt: TGTGCCAGCAGTTCCGGGACAGGGGACACAGATACGCAGTATTTT
cdr3_aa: CASSSGTGDTDTQYF
v_call: TRBV6-4
cdr3_length: 15
j_call: TRBJ2-3
clone_size: .
d_call: TRBD1

cdr3_nt: TGTGCCAGCAGCCTCGACATGGCAACTAACTATGGCTACACCTTC
cdr3_aa: CASSLDMATNYGYTF
v_call: TRBV5-6
cdr3_length: 15
j_call: TRBJ1-2
clone_size: .
d_call: .

cdr3_nt: TGTGCCAGCTCACCTCCGCCCAGTCTGGGGCCCACAGATACGCAGTATTTT
cdr3_aa: CASSPPPSLGPTDTQYF
v_call: TRBV18
cdr3_length: 17
j_call: TRBJ2-3
clone_size: .
d_call: .

cdr3_nt: TGTGCCAGCAGCCCAATGGGGGGTGGCACCGGGGAGCTGTTTTTT
cdr3_aa: CASSPMGGGTGELFF
v_call: TRBV7-9
cdr3_length: 15
j_call: TRBJ2-2
clone_size: .
d_call: .

cdr3_nt: TGTGCCAGCAGTGAAGACTCTGGGCGGGCCAACGTCCTGACTTTC
cdr3_aa: CASSEDSGRANVLTF
v_call: TRBV25-1
cdr3_length: 15
j_call: TRBJ2-6
clone_size: .
d_call: .

cdr3_nt: TGTGCCAGCTCACCCCGACAGATGAACACTGAAGCTTTCTTT
cdr3_aa: CASSPRQMNTEAFF
v_call: TRBV18
cdr3_length: 14
j_call: TRBJ1-1
clone_size: .
d_call: .

cdr3_nt: TGTGCCAGCAGCCGCCAGCGGGAAACCCGAGAGACCCAGTACTTC
cdr3_aa: CASSRQRETRETQYF
v_call: TRBV3-1/TRBV3-2
cdr3_length: 15
j_call: TRBJ2-5
clone_size: .
d_call: TRBD2

cdr3_nt: TGCAGTGCTAGTCTTCTAGCGGGAGCGGTTGAGCAGTACTTC
cdr3_aa: CSASLLAGAVEQYF
v_call: TRBV20-1
cdr3_length: 14
j_call: TRBJ2-7
clone_size: .
d_call: TRBD2

cdr3_nt: TGTGCCAGCAGTCTCAGGGGGCAGGACGAGCAGTACTTC
cdr3_aa: CASSLRGQDEQYF
v_call: TRBV27
cdr3_length: 13
j_call: TRBJ2-7
clone_size: .
d_call: TRBD1

cdr3_nt: TGTGCCAGCAGAGGGACAGGGGAAGGAAATGAGCAGTTCTTC
cdr3_aa: CASRGTGEGNEQFF
v_call: TRBV6-5
cdr3_length: 14
j_call: TRBJ2-1
clone_size: .
d_call: TRBD1

cdr3_nt: TGTGCCAGCAGCCAAGAGCACCTTACCTCTGGAAACACCATATATTTT
cdr3_aa: CASSQEHLTSGNTIYF
v_call: TRBV14
cdr3_length: 16
j_call: TRBJ1-3
clone_size: .
d_call: .

cdr3_nt: TGTGCCAGCAGCTTAAATCCCCTCTACAGGGATACGAATCCCTACGAGCAGTACTTC
cdr3_aa: CASSLNPLYRDTNPYEQYF
v_call: TRBV7-2
cdr3_length: 19
j_call: TRBJ2-7
clone_size: .
d_call: .

cdr3_nt: TGTGCCAGCAGACAACAGGGGGTGCACGAGCAGTACTTC
cdr3_aa: CASRQQGVHEQYF
v_call: TRBV28
cdr3_length: 13
j_call: TRBJ2-7
clone_size: .
d_call: TRBD1

cdr3_nt: TGTGCCAGCAGCAAAGGGATTTTGGAGGCGCGCTGGGCAACAACTAATGAAAAACTGTTTTTT
cdr3_aa: CASSKGILEARWATTNEKLFF
v_call: TRBV21-1
cdr3_length: 21
j_call: TRBJ1-4
clone_size: .
d_call: .

cdr3_nt: TGTGCCCAACGCCGGGAGGGAACAGATACGCAGTATTTT
cdr3_aa: CAQRREGTDTQYF
v_call: TRBV30
cdr3_length: 13
j_call: TRBJ2-3
clone_size: .
d_call: TRBD2